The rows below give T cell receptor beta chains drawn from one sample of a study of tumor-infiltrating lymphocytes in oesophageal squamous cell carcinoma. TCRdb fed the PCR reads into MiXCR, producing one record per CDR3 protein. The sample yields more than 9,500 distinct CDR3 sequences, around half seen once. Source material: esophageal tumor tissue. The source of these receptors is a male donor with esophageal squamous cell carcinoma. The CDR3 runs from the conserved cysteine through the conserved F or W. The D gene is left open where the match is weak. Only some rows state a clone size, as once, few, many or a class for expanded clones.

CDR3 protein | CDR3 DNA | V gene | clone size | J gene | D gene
CTSSLVRDLPDRGGANVLTF | TGCACCAGCAGTTTGGTTAGGGACCTACCGGACAGGGGTGGGGCCAACGTCCTGACTTTC | TRBV27 | - | TRBJ2-6 | TRBD1
CASSSVGGYNEQFF | TGTGCCAGCAGCTCGGTTGGGGGGTACAATGAGCAGTTCTTC | TRBV7-6 | - | TRBJ2-1 | -
CASSRGQSYNEQFF | TGTGCCAGCAGCCGTGGACAGAGCTACAATGAGCAGTTCTTC | TRBV5-8 | - | TRBJ2-1 | -
CASSSLWTGGDTEAFF | TGTGCCAGCAGCTCCTTATGGACAGGGGGGGACACTGAAGCTTTCTTT | TRBV7-8 | - | TRBJ1-1 | TRBD1
CASSLGGGYEQYF | TGTGCCAGCAGCTTAGGGGGGGGCTACGAGCAGTACTTC | TRBV7-4 | - | TRBJ2-7 | TRBD2
CASSEFRTSFYEQYF | TGTGCCAGCAGTGAATTTAGGACTAGTTTCTACGAGCAGTACTTC | TRBV6-1 | - | TRBJ2-7 | TRBD2
CASGAPSTDTQYF | TGTGCCAGCGGAGCGCCGAGCACAGATACGCAGTATTTT | TRBV6-1 | - | TRBJ2-3 | -
CASSLGGRQETQYF | TGTGCCAGCAGTTTGGGGGGGCGGCAAGAGACCCAGTACTTC | TRBV28 | - | TRBJ2-5 | -
CASSQGIGTGANVLTF | TGTGCCAGCAGCCAGGGGATCGGGACTGGGGCCAACGTCCTGACTTTC | TRBV7-6 | - | TRBJ2-6 | -
CASSHPRGLAGGPPETQYF | TGTGCCAGCAGCCATCCCAGAGGACTAGCGGGAGGGCCACCAGAGACCCAGTACTTC | TRBV28 | - | TRBJ2-5 | TRBD2
CASSGAGWEITEAFF | TGTGCCAGCAGCGGCGCAGGTTGGGAGATCACTGAAGCTTTCTTT | TRBV7-1 | - | TRBJ1-1 | -
CASSRRGDSYEQYF | TGTGCCAGCAGCCGCAGGGGAGACTCCTACGAGCAGTACTTC | TRBV7-4 | once | TRBJ2-7 | -
CASNAKWGTVGNTIYF | TGTGCCAGCAATGCTAAGTGGGGTACCGTTGGAAACACCATATATTTT | TRBV12-3/TRBV12-4 | medium-sized | TRBJ1-3 | -
CASSSIGTVQGAEQFF | TGTGCCAGCAGCTCGATAGGGACAGTACAGGGAGCTGAGCAGTTCTTC | TRBV7-2 | - | TRBJ2-1 | TRBD1
CASSVISNEQFF | TGTGCCAGCAGCGTTATCAGCAATGAGCAGTTCTTC | TRBV7-4 | - | TRBJ2-1 | -
CASSLFNGRNSPLHF | TGTGCCAGCAGCTTATTCAACGGAAGGAATTCACCCCTCCACTTC | TRBV11-1 | many | TRBJ2-7 | -
CASSDSLEAGELFF | TGTGCCAGCAGTGACTCTTTGGAGGCCGGGGAGCTGTTTTTT | TRBV6-4 | many | TRBJ2-2 | -
CASSLFPGYYEQFF | TGTGCTAGCAGCTTATTCCCCGGGTACTATGAGCAGTTCTTC | TRBV7-6 | - | TRBJ2-1 | -
CASSLIGGRETQYF | TGTGCCAGCAGCTTAATTGGGGGGCGAGAGACCCAGTACTTC | TRBV7-3 | - | TRBJ2-5 | -
CASSSLRGSYNEQFF | TGTGCCAGCAGTAGCCTGCGGGGGTCCTACAATGAGCAGTTCTTC | TRBV25-1 | - | TRBJ2-1 | TRBD2
CASGTRDFNEKLFF | TGTGCCAGCGGGACCCGGGATTTTAATGAAAAACTGTTTTTT | TRBV9 | - | TRBJ1-4 | -
CASSSSGRGNEQFF | TGTGCCAGCAGCTCATCGGGGAGGGGGAATGAGCAGTTCTTC | TRBV7-2 | - | TRBJ2-1 | -
CAISGTLAPSSYNEQFF | TGTGCCATCAGTGGTACTCTAGCGCCGAGCTCCTACAATGAGCAGTTCTTC | TRBV10-3 | few | TRBJ2-1 | -
CASSFWTESSYNEQFF | TGTGCCAGCAGCTTCTGGACAGAGAGCTCCTACAATGAGCAGTTCTTC | TRBV7-9 | - | TRBJ2-1 | -
CASSLGLAGGSNEQFF | TGTGCCAGCAGCTTGGGACTAGCGGGAGGTTCCAATGAGCAGTTCTTC | TRBV7-2 | - | TRBJ2-1 | TRBD2
CASSLSPREARNEQFF | TGTGCCAGCAGCTTAAGCCCGCGGGAGGCTCGTAATGAGCAGTTCTTC | TRBV7-6 | - | TRBJ2-1 | TRBD2
CASSPDGNYGYTF | TGTGCCAGCAGCCCGGACGGGAACTATGGCTACACCTTC | TRBV7-3 | few | TRBJ1-2 | -
CASSSTGEETQYF | TGTGCCAGCAGCTCTACAGGGGAAGAGACCCAGTACTTC | TRBV12-3/TRBV12-4 | - | TRBJ2-5 | TRBD1
CASTPGQGLNEQFF | TGTGCCAGCACCCCAGGACAGGGGTTAAATGAGCAGTTCTTC | TRBV6-2/TRBV6-3 | few | TRBJ2-1 | TRBD1
CASSYWLGGRETQYF | TGTGCCAGCAGTTACTGGTTGGGGGGCCGGGAGACCCAGTACTTC | TRBV6-6 | - | TRBJ2-5 | -
CASSLVSSNSYEQYF | TGTGCCAGCAGCTTAGTCTCCAGTAACTCCTACGAGCAGTACTTC | TRBV7-6 | once | TRBJ2-7 | -
CASSSFETRDF | TGTGCCAGCAGCTCATTTGAAACGAGGGACTTC | TRBV7-9 | medium-sized | TRBJ2-1 | -